This TCR beta chain is drawn from a study of Ad26.COV2.S vaccination and SARS-CoV-2 variants. With respect to this clone: What it recognizes is unknown.

Clones were read by immunoSEQ multiplex PCR, and TCRdb kept only the in-frame ones, dropping some. This sample yields about 350,000 clones, of which about 91% are seen a single time; roughly 3.9% belongs to the top ten. The CDR3 extends over 15 amino acids. Germline CDR1 SGDLS, CDR2 YYNGEE. V was clipped by 0 bases and J by 7 bases, with 16 bases between them. Overall study findings and caveats: The TCR breadth and depth analyses may have understated or missed part of the total T cell responses. Non-spike TCR breadth showed similarity between vaccine and placebo recipients.

The sequence was collected from a human donor who had recovered from COVID-19. The chain links TRBV9 to TRBJ1-1; D may be TRBD1 (5 bases). The sequences come from peripheral blood, collected after recovery from COVID-19. Written as DNA, the CDR3 is TGTGCCAGCAGCGTAGCGGGGACTGCTCAAGGTGAAGCTTTCTTT. It encodes CASSVAGTAQGEAFF.